This T cell receptor (beta chain) is drawn from a study of T cells in localized non-small cell lung cancer. Study-level points and caveats: Sequencing covered just one tumor region, so heterogeneity cannot be ruled out. Uninvolved adjacent lung showed peak T cell clonality, exceeding tumor. Adjacent lung tissue had a median roughly 55 of the top 100 clones found in the tumor.

Worth noting for this clone: Its antigen is as yet unknown.

Germline V lookup: CDR1 SEHNR, CDR2 FQNEAQ (reference sequence). V lost 5 bases to trimming and J lost 0 bases, with 7 bases between them. The CDR3 totals 13 residues. The protocol was immunoSEQ multiplex PCR, while the TCRdb copy is restricted to in-frame clones and leaves out a portion. The table records 100,000 to 150,000 clones, roughly nine tenths of them present only once. This clonotype was sampled from a female donor of 60 years or more with stage I lung adenocarcinoma. The sample here was peripheral blood, taken before any cancer treatment. This chain uses TRBV7-9 with TRBJ1-1, with unresolved D. The DNA for the CDR3 is TGTGCCAGCAGCACACAAGTGAACACTGAAGCTTTCTTT. Amino acids: CASSTQVNTEAFF.